The 28 T cell receptor beta chains given below trace back to one sample, sequenced in a study of beta chain features in type 1 diabetes. Study-level findings and limits: For Type 1 diabetes patients, all four CD4+ subsets carried TCRB CDR3s that were moderately but significantly shorter.

The entirety of the isolated RNA underwent reverse transcription, so expressed TCRB transcripts were sequenced. Sequencing was performed with immunoSEQ multiplex PCR; in TCRdb, only in-frame clones are kept and a portion is missing. The table shows a few hundred thousand clones, with 10% to 15% occurring only once. For these receptors, no antigen is known. Sequenced: naive CD4+ T cells from blood. The receptors were gathered from a woman aged 18 to 35 with type 1 diabetes.

This clone was recorded a few times. The chain has TRBV10-3 and TRBJ2-2; 7 bases are a match to TRBD1. The CDR3 loop spans 16 amino acids. After removal of 6 bases from V and 0 bases from J, the junction contained 7 bases not matched to a gene. CDR1 ENHRY and CDR2 SYGVKD come from the germline V gene. DNA for the CDR3: TGTGCCATCAGGCAGTCCGGGACAGCGAACACCGGGGAGCTGTTTTTT. Translating it yields CAIRQSGTANTGELFF.

The chain carries TRBV19 and TRBJ2-4; D unresolved. The CDR3 covers 13 residues. Trimming left V 8 bases short and J 1 base short, with 9 bases between. Germline lookup yields CDR1 LNHDA and CDR2 SQIVND (reference sequence). Written as DNA, the CDR3 is TGTGCCAGTGGAGACTGGGCCAAAAACATTCAGTACTTC. Protein sequence: CASGDWAKNIQYF.

The chain has TRBV9 and TRBJ2-5, with 13 positions matching TRBD2. Unmatched junction bases numbered 6, after V lost 0 bases and J lost 1 base. CDR1 and CDR2 from the germline V gene are SGDLS and YYNGEE. This CDR3 is 18 amino acids long. DNA of the CDR3: TGTGCCAGCAGCGTAGCTACTAGCGGGGGGGCCTTCCAAGAGACCCAGTACTTC. Translated, it gives CASSVATSGGAFQETQYF.

This clone came up a few times. V and J are TRBV11-2 and TRBJ2-4; TRBD1 matches at 9 bases. Germline V gene sequence: CDR1 SGHAT, CDR2 FQNNGV. J gave up 9 bases and V 5 bases, and 8 bases lay outside the gene matches. The CDR3 consists of 14 residues. The DNA for the CDR3 is TGTGCCAGCAGCGCGGGACAGGGTACGGGCATTCAGTACTTC. Its protein product is CASSAGQGTGIQYF.

This clone showed up just once. This chain joins TRBV9 and TRBJ2-1; 16 nucleotides line up with TRBD2. The ends lost 2 bases at V and 10 bases at J; junction bases unmatched: 9. The CDR3 consists of 17 residues. CDR1 is SGDLS and CDR2 is YYNGEE in the germline V gene. The DNA for the CDR3 is TGTGCCAGCAGCGTCGAGGGACTAGCGGGAGGGCCGCGGGAGCAGTTCTTC. Translated, it gives CASSVEGLAGGPREQFF.

This clone showed up just a few times. The V and J genes are TRBV14 and TRBJ2-7, with a tentative D call TRBD1 (6 bases). Per the germline V gene, CDR1 is SGHDN and CDR2 is FVKESK. V lost 0 bases to trimming and J lost 6 bases, with 15 bases between them. The CDR3 is 15 amino acids. Here the CDR3 DNA reads TGTGCCAGCAGCCAAGAACTGGGGGACACTAGCGAGCAGTACTTC. Translated: CASSQELGDTSEQYF.

This clone occurred a few times. The J gene is TRBJ1-4, the V gene TRBV4-3; a possible D gene is TRBD1 (6 bases). V was cut by 2 bases and J by 7 bases, with 20 bases left in between. This CDR3 has 17 amino acids. Germline V gives CDR1 LGHNA, CDR2 YSLEER. CDR3 nucleotides: TGCGCCAGCAGCCAATCAGGGGCCCTCCCTCGGGGTGAAAAACTGTTTTTT. It codes for CASSQSGALPRGEKLFF.

This rearrangement joins TRBV21-1 to TRBJ2-7; TRBD1 is taken as the D call from the table, unchecked against the DNA. TRBV21-1 counts as a pseudogene. CDR3 length: 12 residues. The CDR3 bases are TGTGCCAGCCCACAGAGCTCCTACGAGCAGTACTTC. It translates to CASPQSSYEQYF.

V usage is TRBV7-2 and J usage is TRBJ1-1, with no clear D. CDR1 and CDR2 (germline): SGHTA, FQGNSA. Trimming removed 4 bases at V and 5 bases at J, with 14 bases between. This CDR3 spans 14 amino acids. DNA for the CDR3: TGTGCCAGCAGCTACGACTCAGGCGGGACTGAAGCTTTCTTT. Amino acids: CASSYDSGGTEAFF.

The V gene is TRBV7-9, the J gene TRBJ2-1; 7 nucleotides agree with TRBD2. Germline V CDR1 and CDR2: SEHNR, FQNEAQ (reference sequence). J was trimmed by 2 bases and V by 10 bases; bases with no gene match: 8. The CDR3 extends over 14 amino acids. The chain's CDR3 is CAIPLAETYNEQFF. CDR3 nucleotide sequence: TGTGCCATCCCGCTAGCGGAGACCTACAATGAGCAGTTCTTC.

The rearrangement links TRBV2 to TRBJ2-7, with a weak D call TRBD1 (5 bases). The CDR3 has 14 amino acids. Germline V CDR1 and CDR2: SNHLY, FYNNEI. V dropped 5 bases and J dropped 3 bases, with 14 bases sitting between them. CDR3 loop: CASSNGHLSYEQYF. The CDR3 DNA reads as TGTGCCAGCAGTAACGGACATCTCAGCTACGAGCAGTACTTC.

The gene calls are TRBV5-1 and TRBJ2-5, with 8 nucleotides matching TRBD1. The CDR3 has 16 residues. V shed 0 bases, J shed 4 bases, and the junction held 8 bases outside the gene matches. CDR1 is SGHRS, CDR2 YFSETQ, per germline. The CDR3 region is CASSLGQGALGETQYF. The CDR3, as DNA: TGCGCCAGCAGCTTGGGGCAGGGGGCTCTAGGAGAGACCCAGTACTTC.

This clone was recorded a few times. The rearrangement links TRBV21-1 to TRBJ2-1; TRBD2, the D gene given by the table, was not confirmed from the DNA. TRBV21-1 is a recognized pseudogene. CDR3 size: 20 residues. The CDR3 protein is CASSKGSGTSGRRDYNEQFF. The CDR3 coding sequence is TGTGCCAGCAGCAAAGGGTCGGGGACTAGCGGTCGCCGAGATTACAATGAGCAGTTCTTC.

This clone was counted only a few times. The chain combines TRBV30 with TRBJ2-3, with 7 bases fitting TRBD2. This CDR3 region has 17 residues. Per the germline V gene, CDR1 is GTSNPN and CDR2 is SVGIG (reference sequence). V shed 3 bases and J 0 bases; nucleotides not matched to a gene: 12. CDR3: CAWSRLKVAGSTDTQYF. CDR3 nucleotides: TGTGCCTGGAGCCGCTTAAAGGTAGCGGGTAGCACAGATACGCAGTATTTT.

This chain joins TRBV4-3 and TRBJ2-7; possibly TRBD2 for D (6 bases). The CDR3 length is 14 residues. Germline V CDR1 and CDR2: LGHNA, YSLEER. V was pared by 0 bases and J by 3 bases, with 9 bases between. CDR3 bases: TGCGCCAGCAGCCAAGATTGGGGGGTCTACGAGCAGTACTTC. Translation gives CASSQDWGVYEQYF.

The CDR3 DNA reads as TGTGCCGTCCCGACTAGCGGGAGGACCTACGAGCAGTACTTC. Protein: CAVPTSGRTYEQYF. This chain connects TRBV7-9 to TRBJ2-7; 13 positions match TRBD2. The CDR3 totals 14 residues. Unmatched junction bases numbered 6, after V lost 11 bases and J lost 2 bases. Germline V CDR1 and CDR2: SEHNR, FQNEAQ (reference sequence).

Comment on this clone: Other nucleotide sequences in the sample specify the same CDR3. The chain has TRBV18 and TRBJ1-1; weak D call: TRBD1 (5 bases). V was trimmed by 2 bases and J by 1 base, leaving 8 bases between them. This CDR3 has 14 amino acids. The germline CDR1 and CDR2 sequences are KGHSH and LQKENI. CDR3 sequence (DNA): TGTGCCAGCTCACCAGGCGGGACGAACACTGAAGCTTTCTTT. It translates to CASSPGGTNTEAFF.

This clone was found a few times. The chain couples TRBV7-3 to TRBJ2-1, with TRBD2 as a possible D gene (6 bases). V lost 4 bases to trimming and J lost 8 bases, with 15 bases between them. The CDR3 loop spans 14 amino acids. CDR1 and CDR2 (germline): SGHTA, FQGTGA. The chain's CDR3 is CASSSGGAGYEQFF. CDR3 DNA sequence: TGTGCCAGCAGCTCCGGGGGAGCTGGTTATGAGCAGTTCTTC.

This clone was recorded a few times. This chain uses TRBV29-1 with TRBJ1-2; TRBD1 matches 7 bases. Germline trimming cut 5 bases from V and 5 bases from J; bases unmatched to any gene: 5. The CDR3 runs to 12 residues. Germline CDR1 reads SQVTM; CDR2 reads ANQGSEA. This chain's CDR3 is CSVRGTVYGYTF. In DNA form, the CDR3 reads TGCAGCGTTAGGGGGACAGTTTATGGCTACACCTTC.

This clone was detected a few times. The CDR3 spells CATSREARASYNEQFF. For the CDR3, the DNA is TGTGCCACCAGCAGAGAGGCTAGAGCATCCTACAATGAGCAGTTCTTC. V gene TRBV15 combines with J gene TRBJ2-1, with no clear D. CDR1 is LNHNV, CDR2 YYDKDF, per germline (reference sequence). The CDR3 runs to 16 residues. Trimming stripped 0 bases from V and 1 base from J, with 10 bases between.

This clone has a handful of counts. The rearrangement links TRBV5-1 to TRBJ1-2, with a tentative D call TRBD1 (5 bases). Germline loops: CDR1 SGHRS, CDR2 YFSETQ. This CDR3 has 12 residues. The germline V and J ends were trimmed by 0 bases and 6 bases, with 6 bases remaining between them. CDR3 residues: CASSLGRDGYTF. Written as DNA, the CDR3 is TGCGCCAGCAGCTTGGGCAGGGATGGCTACACCTTC.

The chain couples TRBV2 to TRBJ1-5; possibly TRBD1 for D (5 bases). V was pared by 4 bases and J by 3 bases, with 13 bases between. The CDR3 has 15 residues. Per the germline V gene, CDR1 is SNHLY and CDR2 is FYNNEI. The CDR3 coding sequence is TGTGCCAGCAGTGGACAGCTTACACTCAATCAGCCCCAGCATTTT. Encoded protein: CASSGQLTLNQPQHF.

The chain uses TRBV6-5 and TRBJ1-1, with TRBD1 matching 10 bases. The CDR3 extends over 14 amino acids. Germline CDR1 is MNHEY and CDR2 is SVGAGI. Germline trimming cut 5 bases from V and 1 base from J; bases unmatched to any gene: 1. CDR3 sequence reads: CASSRDRGNTEAFF. The CDR3 DNA follows: TGTGCCAGCAGTCGGGACAGGGGGAACACTGAAGCTTTCTTT.

There are a few counts of this clone. The chain employs TRBV6-6 and TRBJ1-6; 11 positions agree with TRBD1. The V segment lost 2 bases and the J segment 7 bases; nucleotides outside the gene matches: 4. Germline-derived CDR1 and CDR2 are MNHNY and SVGAGI (reference sequence). This CDR3 spans 16 amino acids. CDR3 residues: CASSYTGQGANSPLHF. CDR3 nucleotide sequence: TGTGCCAGCAGTTACACCGGACAGGGGGCGAATTCACCCCTCCACTTT.

The chain employs TRBV7-9 and TRBJ1-1; 7 bases map to TRBD1. Germline V gene sequence: CDR1 SEHNR, CDR2 FQNEAQ (reference sequence). This CDR3 region has 14 residues. V lost 8 bases and J lost 0; bases outside the gene matches: 6. CDR3 coding DNA: TGTGCCAGCCCCCCCGGGACAGTGAACACTGAAGCTTTCTTT. It specifies CASPPGTVNTEAFF.

Only a few counts were recorded for this clone. The genes are TRBV6-5 and TRBJ2-7; D may be TRBD1 (6 bases). The CDR3 is 13 amino acids. Germline V gene lookup returns CDR1 MNHEY and CDR2 SVGAGI. Trimming cost V 5 bases and J 2 bases, with 10 bases left between them. CDR3 region: CASSRTATYEQYF. The CDR3 DNA sequence: TGTGCCAGCAGTAGGACAGCCACCTACGAGCAGTACTTC.

The chain recombines TRBV2 with TRBJ2-4; D possibly corresponds to TRBD2 (6 bases). Per germline, CDR1 SNHLY and CDR2 FYNNEI. There are 15 residues in the CDR3. V was pared by 6 bases and J by 1 base, with 13 bases between. The CDR3 sequence is CASRREVEAKNIQYF. CDR3 in DNA: TGTGCCAGCAGAAGGGAGGTTGAGGCCAAAAACATTCAGTACTTC.

Here the CDR3 reads CASSSLADNEQFF. CDR3 in DNA: TGCGCCAGCAGCTCTCTAGCGGACAATGAGCAGTTCTTC. The chain couples TRBV5-1 to TRBJ2-1, with TRBD2 matching over 7 bases. Germline V gene data show CDR1 as SGHRS and CDR2 as YFSETQ. V lost 3 bases and J lost 5; bases outside the gene matches: 2. The CDR3 covers 13 residues.